Listed below are T cell receptor beta chains from one sample, sequenced in a study of OX40 agonist ivuxolimab in advanced cancers. Method: immunoSEQ multiplex PCR; TCRdb's copy keeps in-frame clones and lacks some. The sample includes roughly 56,000 clones, 86% seen only once; the top ten take about 3%. Sequenced material: CD4+ or CD8+ T cells sorted from blood, taken in a trial of the OX40 agonist ivuxolimab. The receptors derive from an adult with an advanced solid tumor such as melanoma, head and neck, liver or kidney cancer. The CDR3 runs from the conserved cysteine through the conserved F or W.

j_gene,v_gene,CDR3aa
TRBJ1-6,TRBV5-6,CASSPKGSPRSPLHF
TRBJ2-7,TRBV19,CASSIQSHGMGYEQYF
TRBJ1-1,TRBV5-6,CASSLGPRVEAFF
TRBJ1-3,TRBV5-4,CASSLGRGQGNTIYF
TRBJ1-5,TRBV7-2,CASSLSPRGDQPQHF
TRBJ1-1,TRBV5-1,CASSLWGGGETEAFF
TRBJ1-2,TRBV28,CASSFRDGYTF
TRBJ2-5,TRBV15,CATSRDRGGEETQYF
TRBJ2-1,TRBV7-6,CASSDGGNEQFF
TRBJ2-1,TRBV27,CASSPSGGTGGNEQFF
TRBJ2-5,TRBV27,CASQDKGETQYF
TRBJ1-2,TRBV2,CASSERGVPGVNYGYTF
TRBJ2-2,TRBV10-3,CAISRSARGAANTGELFF
TRBJ2-2,TRBV29-1,CSGGRVPGELFF
TRBJ1-2,TRBV2,CASGTGEGYTF
TRBJ1-2,TRBV5-5,CASAKGGVGYGYTF
TRBJ2-3,TRBV7-3,CASSFSGTTDTQYF
TRBJ2-7,TRBV4-3,CASSQESAGFYEQYF
TRBJ1-2,TRBV7-9,CASSLGDRNNYGYTF
TRBJ2-7,TRBV28,CASSFQRGQGGLEQYF
TRBJ1-5,TRBV11-2,CASSSDRGNQPQHF
TRBJ1-1,TRBV5-1,CASSLGVRGTEAFF
TRBJ1-1,TRBV7-2,CASSGRVTNTEAFF
TRBJ1-1,TRBV5-4,CASSLSVRQGNTEAFF
TRBJ2-1,TRBV19,CASSIPRGAVNEQFF
TRBJ2-5,TRBV5-1,CASSYEGETQYF
TRBJ1-2,TRBV5-6,CASSLEAREAF
TRBJ2-1,TRBV15,CATSRGQGTGNEQFF
TRBJ1-4,TRBV11-3,CASSSAQLNEKLFF
TRBJ1-5,TRBV30,CAWSPGTNKNNQPQHF
TRBJ2-7,TRBV30,CAWSYRDGSEQYF
TRBJ1-4,TRBV30,CAWSVRRKHWEIIGKLFF
TRBJ2-4,TRBV14,CASSQVGGRNIQYF
TRBJ2-3,TRBV7-3,CASSPSGGAMGTDTQYF
TRBJ1-5,TRBV6-6,CASSYSGAGDQPQHF
TRBJ1-6,TRBV19,CASRQVGTENSPLHF
TRBJ2-3,TRBV11-2,CASGTDTQYF
TRBJ2-7,TRBV7-2,CASSLGGTGLPYEQYF
TRBJ2-5,TRBV6-5,CASSYAGEGRTQYF
TRBJ2-2,TRBV7-6,CASSRQLPNTGELFF
TRBJ2-7,TRBV29-1,CSVGGYAGTQHEQYF
TRBJ1-6,TRBV9,CASSLSDRGNSPLHF
TRBJ2-1,TRBV6-5,CASTSYHEQFF
TRBJ2-1,TRBV12-5,CASGSTGGVSEQFF
TRBJ1-2,TRBV30,CAQTGWENGYTF
TRBJ1-4,TRBV5-1,CASSLDPGLSDEKLFF
TRBJ2-5,TRBV28,CASSMRETQYF
TRBJ1-5,TRBV15,CATERDIDSNQPQHF
TRBJ2-3,TRBV2,CASSRLAGRGTDTQYF
TRBJ2-5,TRBV6-1,CASSKGQTQETQYF
TRBJ2-5,TRBV5-1,CASSRIASESETQYF
TRBJ1-2,TRBV7-9,CASSLHDGDFGYTF
TRBJ2-5,TRBV19,CASSVQGAETQYF
TRBJ2-5,TRBV20-1,CSAKGTETQYF
TRBJ1-5,TRBV7-9,CASSKQGHGNQPQHF
TRBJ1-6,TRBV11-3,CASSLTGINSPLHF
TRBJ1-5,TRBV19,CASSIAGGDQPQHF
TRBJ1-1,TRBV29-1,CSVAILTVPYTEAFF